One sample yielded the 27 T cell receptor beta chains listed below, sequenced in a study of T cells expressing NK-cell markers. TCRdb reanalyzed the 5' RACE reads and collapses them to one entry per CDR3 protein, without DNA. This sample carries 250,000 to 300,000 distinct CDR3 sequences, with around 0.37% going to the ten biggest clones. The sample comprised blood T cells: a sorted CD56 or NKG2C T cell subset, CD4+ or CD8+ T cells, or bulk PBMC T cells (not recorded which). The receptors come from a man younger than 35 in good health.

This chain joins TRBV12-5 and TRBJ2-1; TCRdb's D call of TRBD2 is untestable without DNA. The CDR3 has 16 residues. Germline V gives CDR1 LGHNT, CDR2 FRNRAP. This CDR3 is CASGLMLAGGPGEQFF.

The chain recombines TRBV4-3 with TRBJ2-7; TCRdb designates TRBD2, a call that cannot be tested without DNA. CDR1 and CDR2 (germline): LGHNA, YSLEER. The CDR3 contains 17 residues. CDR3 sequence reads: CASSQDHLAGRSYEQYF.

The chain joins TRBV5-6 to TRBJ2-5; TCRdb proposes TRBD1, but this gene call is untestable without DNA. CDR1 SGHDT and CDR2 YYEEEE come from the germline V gene. The CDR3 is made up of 17 amino acids. The CDR3 loop reads CASSYRGDRWDQETQYF. Full variable domain (outside the CDR3, taken from reference TRBV5-6 and TRBJ2-5): DAGVTQSPTHLIKTRGQQVTLRCSPKSGHDTVSWYQQALGQGPQFIFQYYEEEERQRGNFPDRFSGHQFPNYSSELNVNALLLGDSALYLCASSYRGDRWDQETQYFGPGTRLLVL.

The chain couples TRBV19 to TRBJ2-1; absent DNA, TCRdb's TRBD1 call cannot be checked. The CDR3 is made up of 14 amino acids. Germline-derived CDR1 and CDR2 are LNHDA and SQIVND (reference sequence). CDR3 residues: CASSIGPITNEQFF. The whole variable domain, remainder taken from reference TRBV19 and TRBJ2-1, is DGGITQSPKYLFRKEGQNVTLSCEQNLNHDAMYWYRQDPGQGLRLIYYSQIVNDFQKGDIAEGYSVSREKKESFPLTVTSAQKNPTAFYLCASSIGPITNEQFFGPGTRLTVL.

This chain uses TRBV6-5 with TRBJ2-5. This CDR3 is built from 15 residues. The germline V gene has CDR1 MNHEY and CDR2 SVGAGI. CDR3: CASSYSVLYQETQYF.

Here the CDR3 reads CATRAGTGVNTGELFF. V and J are TRBV24-1 and TRBJ2-2; TCRdb's assignment of TRBD1 cannot be checked, as there is no DNA. Germline CDR1 KGHDR, CDR2 SFDVKD. This CDR3 spans 16 amino acids.

The genes are TRBV10-3 and TRBJ2-3; the TCRdb call, TRBD1, lacks DNA for checking. The CDR3 consists of 14 residues. Germline V lookup: CDR1 ENHRY, CDR2 SYGVKD. The CDR3 reads CAISNLGGTDTQYF.

The gene calls are TRBV12-3 or TRBV12-4 and TRBJ2-3; the TRBD1 assignment by TCRdb is unverifiable without DNA. There are 14 residues in the CDR3. CDR3: CASSLGGYTDTQYF.

V and J are TRBV18 and TRBJ2-2; the D gene TCRdb calls, TRBD2, cannot be checked with no DNA. Germline CDR1 KGHSH, CDR2 LQKENI. The CDR3 has 16 amino acids. The CDR3 spells CASSLRTSGSSGELFF.

V is TRBV29-1 and J is TRBJ2-5; there is no DNA to check the TCRdb D call of TRBD1. The CDR3 runs 13 residues. Germline assignment: CDR1 SQVTM and CDR2 ANQGSEA. The CDR3 sequence: CSVQTGALETQYF.

The gene calls are TRBV30 and TRBJ1-2. This CDR3 is 12 amino acids long. Germline V CDR1 and CDR2: GTSNPN, SVGIG (reference sequence). The CDR3 sequence: CAWSVGGNGYTF.

The chain uses TRBV12-3 or TRBV12-4 and TRBJ2-7; TCRdb's assignment of TRBD2 cannot be checked, as there is no DNA. CDR3 length: 15 residues. CDR3 protein: CASSLGRNPTYEQYF.

The chain couples TRBV5-1 to TRBJ2-2; TCRdb outputs TRBD1, but without DNA this stays unchecked. Germline-derived CDR1 and CDR2 are SGHRS and YFSETQ. The CDR3 is made up of 15 amino acids. The CDR3 is CASSLVQGLTGELFF.

The V and J genes are TRBV15 and TRBJ1-4; TCRdb lists TRBD1, though no DNA is available to test this call. Germline lookup yields CDR1 LNHNV and CDR2 YYDKDF (reference sequence). This CDR3 comprises 14 residues. CDR3 in amino acids: CATSIRERGRELFF.

The J gene is TRBJ2-1, the V gene TRBV11-3; TCRdb's D call of TRBD1 is untestable without DNA. The CDR3 extends over 18 amino acids. Per germline, CDR1 SGHNT and CDR2 YENEEA. CDR3 residues: CASSVRGPGRSSYNEQFF.

V gene TRBV25-1 combines with J gene TRBJ2-1; the TRBD1 assignment by TCRdb is unverifiable without DNA. In germline, CDR1 is MGHDK, CDR2 SYGVNS. The CDR3 totals 14 residues. The CDR3 loop reads CASGPRQGRSSQFF.

The V gene is TRBV12-3 or TRBV12-4, the J gene TRBJ1-4. CDR3 length equals 14 residues. The CDR3 is CASKPGLMNEKLFF.

This rearrangement joins TRBV28 to TRBJ1-6; the TCRdb call, TRBD1, lacks DNA for checking. Germline V gives CDR1 MDHEN, CDR2 SYDVKM. CDR3 length: 15 residues. The CDR3 protein is CARKSKDRPLTPLHF. Filled out from reference TRBV28 and TRBJ1-6, the complete variable domain reads DVKVTQSSRYLVKRTGEKVFLECVQDMDHENMFWYRQDPGLGLRLIYFSYDVKMKEKGDIPEGYSVSREKKERFSLILESASTNQTSMYLCARKSKDRPLTPLHFGNGTRLTVT.

The V call is TRBV7-2, the J call TRBJ2-5; TCRdb selects TRBD2, and the lack of DNA leaves this call unchecked. Germline V lookup: CDR1 SGHTA, CDR2 FQGNSA. The CDR3 loop spans 16 amino acids. The CDR3 is CASSLVASLKYETQYF.

J is TRBJ2-7 and V is TRBV7-2; checking the TCRdb D call of TRBD2 is not possible without DNA. CDR3 length: 16 residues. Germline CDR1 reads SGHTA; CDR2 reads FQGNSA. The CDR3 protein is CASSTDSGRFHYEQYF.

The chain links TRBV25-1 to TRBJ2-7; without DNA, the TCRdb call of TRBD1 cannot be checked. The germline V gene has CDR1 MGHDK and CDR2 SYGVNS. The CDR3 is made up of 11 amino acids. The CDR3 sequence: CASSALYEQYF.

The V call is TRBV7-6, the J call TRBJ2-2; TCRdb lists TRBD2, though no DNA is available to test this call. The CDR3 covers 16 residues. CDR1 is SGHVS, CDR2 FNYEAQ, per germline. The CDR3 here is CASSLRLAGDTGELFF.

This chain joins TRBV5-5 and TRBJ2-7; TCRdb's D call, TRBD2, is unchecked because there is no DNA. CDR3 length: 13 amino acids. The germline V gene has CDR1 SGHKS and CDR2 YYEKEE (reference sequence). CDR3 sequence: CASRPGSSYEQYF.

The chain couples TRBV29-1 to TRBJ1-1. Germline CDR1 is SQVTM and CDR2 is ANQGSEA. This CDR3 spans 14 amino acids. CDR3 amino acids: CSVESHTMNTEAFF.

The rearrangement uses TRBV2 and TRBJ1-2; as DNA is missing, the TRBD1 call by TCRdb cannot be tested. The CDR3 spans 17 residues. Germline CDR1 and CDR2: SNHLY and FYNNEI. This CDR3 is CASRPPGQGMVFYGYTF.

Here the CDR3 reads CASSALGTVSYEQYF. The chain recombines TRBV7-9 with TRBJ2-7; the TRBD1 assignment by TCRdb is unverifiable without DNA. The germline V gene has CDR1 SEHNR and CDR2 FQNEAQ (reference sequence). This CDR3 has 15 residues.

This chain links TRBV20-1 with TRBJ2-3; without DNA, the TCRdb call of TRBD1 cannot be checked. Germline CDR1 reads DFQATT; CDR2 reads SNEGSKA (reference sequence). This CDR3 region has 11 residues. This CDR3 is CSAPVYGGQYF.